This TCR beta chain is drawn from a study of blood T cells in healthy people across ages. Findings and limits, study-wide: A roughly linear age-dependent decrease characterized TCR beta diversity per million T cells. Nothing was known about donor CMV status, and this possibly confounded expanded clonotype changes.

The CDR3 totals 17 residues. Germline trimming cut 5 bases from V and 1 base from J; bases unmatched to any gene: 11. Then a second PCR, running roughly 7 to 11 cycles, was carried out with a sample-barcoded 5' primer and a J-beta primer mix. TCRdb passed the 5' RACE reads through MiXCR, listing each CDR3 protein once. Here the sample spans 1.5 million to 1.9 million distinct CDR3 sequences, approximately 43% being singletons. This clonotype was observed a handful of times. What it recognizes is unknown. Sequencing was performed on blood. The source is a woman aged 18-29 years in good health. V is TRBV12-3 or TRBV12-4 and J is TRBJ2-1, with 7 bases that match TRBD1. This CDR3 reads CASSLYIAGGSYNEQFF. In nucleotides, the CDR3 is TGTGCCAGCAGTCTTTACATTGCAGGGGGATCCTACAATGAGCAGTTCTTC.